One and the same sample provided the 19 T cell receptor beta chains below, sequenced in a study of cytomegalovirus exposure and HLA in healthy donors. Sequencing used immunoSEQ multiplex PCR; TCRdb keeps in-frame clones, though not all of them. In the table there are over 150,000 clones, around 85% of which are singletons. Sequences were obtained from PBMCs. The origin of the receptors is a woman in her 30s in good health and CMV-seronegative.

The chain joins TRBV7-9 to TRBJ2-1, with 8 bases aligning to TRBD2. This CDR3 is 16 amino acids long. V shed 4 bases and J 0 bases; nucleotides not matched to a gene: 5. CDR1 is SEHNR and CDR2 is FQNEAQ in the germline V gene (reference sequence). The DNA for the CDR3 is TGTGCCAGCAGCTCTATCAGCGGGAGCTCCTACAATGAGCAGTTCTTC. Translation: CASSSISGSSYNEQFF.

The chain is built from TRBV11-1 and TRBJ1-6; D ambiguous. V was cut by 5 bases and J by 9 bases, with 11 bases left in between. The CDR3 sequence is 13 residues long. Germline CDR1 is SGHAT and CDR2 is FQDESV (reference sequence). The CDR3 DNA reads TGTGCCAGCAGCCCGCCACAATCTTCACCCCTCCACTTT. Residues: CASSPPQSSPLHF.

The V call is TRBV5-1, the J call TRBJ2-5; a possible D gene is TRBD1 (5 bases). CDR1 and CDR2 (germline): SGHRS, YFSETQ. This CDR3 contains 13 residues. Deletions cut 0 bases from V and 13 bases from J, with 16 bases between. Written as DNA, the CDR3 is TGCGCCAGCAGCTTGGACAGGTCAGGGTCGAGGTACTTC. The encoded protein is CASSLDRSGSRYF.

This sequence joins TRBV13 and TRBJ1-6; D not certain. The CDR3 runs 15 residues. Germline CDR1 and CDR2: PRHDT and FYEKMQ (reference sequence). Trimming stripped 4 bases from V and 4 bases from J, with 11 bases between. The DNA of the CDR3 is TGTGCCAGCAGCTCAAGACCGAGGTATAATTCACCCCTCCACTTT. Amino acids: CASSSRPRYNSPLHF.

The rearrangement uses TRBV19 and TRBJ2-2; 8 bases are a match to TRBD1. V shed 6 bases, J shed 8 bases, and the junction held 11 bases outside the gene matches. The CDR3 length is 15 residues. Germline V gene data show CDR1 as LNHDA and CDR2 as SQIVND (reference sequence). The CDR3 DNA is TGTGCCAGTAGGCGAGACAGGGGCTTAGAGGGGGAGCTGTTTTTT. Its protein is CASRRDRGLEGELFF.

The rearrangement joins TRBV7-2 to TRBJ2-5; the match to TRBD1 covers 12 bases. Trimming removed 5 bases from V and 1 base from J; junction bases left unmatched: 8. The CDR3 sequence is 17 residues long. Germline assignment: CDR1 SGHTA and CDR2 FQGNSA. DNA of the CDR3: TGTGCCAGCAGCGCCCCTGGGACAGGGGGCTCCCAAGAGACCCAGTACTTC. Residues: CASSAPGTGGSQETQYF.

The chain carries TRBV27 and TRBJ2-7; D ambiguous. CDR3 length: 13 residues. Germline V CDR1 and CDR2: MNHEY, SMNVEV (reference sequence). V was trimmed by 3 bases and J by 3 bases, leaving 9 bases between them. The CDR3 DNA is TGTGCCAGCAGTTTTCGGGTTATCTACGAGCAGTACTTC. Translating it yields CASSFRVIYEQYF.

This clone was observed a single time. The V and J genes are TRBV9 and TRBJ2-1, with a tentative D call TRBD2 (6 bases). The CDR3 length is 16 residues. Germline V gives CDR1 SGDLS, CDR2 YYNGEE. Trimming removed 2 bases from V and 0 bases from J, with 12 bases in between. Here the CDR3 DNA reads TGTGCCAGCAGCGTCCTCGCGGGGAGCTCCTACAATGAGCAGTTCTTC. Its translation is CASSVLAGSSYNEQFF. Together with reference TRBV9 and TRBJ2-1, the CDR3 gives the full variable domain: DSGVTQTPKHLITATGQRVTLRCSPRSGDLSVYWYQQSLDQGLQFLIQYYNGEERAKGNILERFSAQQFPDLHSELNLSSLELGDSALYFCASSVLAGSSYNEQFFGPGTRLTVL.

The V call is TRBV7-6, the J call TRBJ2-1, with D possibly called TRBD1 or TRBD2 (5 bases each). Germline V gene data show CDR1 as SGHVS and CDR2 as FNYEAQ. This CDR3 contains 15 residues. V was trimmed by 6 bases and J by 0 bases, leaving 12 bases between them. The CDR3, as DNA: TGTGCCAGCAGACCCCGGGACCACTCCTACAATGAGCAGTTCTTC. Its protein is CASRPRDHSYNEQFF. The whole variable domain, filled in from reference TRBV7-6 and TRBJ2-1, reads GAGVSQSPRYKVTKRGQDVALRCDPISGHVSLYWYRQALGQGPEFLTYFNYEAQQDKSGLPNDRFSAERPEGSISTLTIQRTEQRDSAMYRCASRPRDHSYNEQFFGPGTRLTVL.

The chain joins TRBV15 to TRBJ1-2, with D unresolved. Trimming pared 4 bases from V and 8 bases from J, leaving 17 bases between. The CDR3 totals 14 residues. Germline V gives CDR1 LNHNV, CDR2 YYDKDF (reference sequence). The CDR3 loop is CATSKDRGTMGYTF. The DNA for the CDR3 is TGTGCCACCAGCAAAGATCGGGGAACTATGGGCTACACCTTC.

The rearrangement links TRBV4-1 to TRBJ2-2; 8 nucleotides match TRBD2. Germline CDR1 and CDR2: MGHRA and YSYEKL. The ends lost 0 bases at V and 4 bases at J; junction bases unmatched: 4. The length of the CDR3 is 16 residues. The CDR3 DNA reads TGCGCCAGCAGCCAAGATTGGCTAGCGGGCACCGGGGAGCTGTTTTTT. It is translated as CASSQDWLAGTGELFF.

The J gene is TRBJ2-7, the V gene TRBV7-8, with 7 bases matching TRBD1. Germline V gene lookup returns CDR1 SGHVS and CDR2 FQNEAQ. With 0 bases clipped from V and 3 bases from J, the junction kept 5 bases outside the gene matches. This CDR3 comprises 15 residues. The CDR3 sequence is CASSLAQGGYYEQYF. In DNA, the CDR3 is TGTGCCAGCAGCTTAGCGCAAGGGGGCTACTACGAGCAGTACTTC.

The chain carries TRBV5-1 and TRBJ1-1; unclear D gene. V was shortened by 4 bases and J by 1 base, with 11 bases between the two germline ends. In germline, CDR1 is SGHRS, CDR2 YFSETQ. The CDR3 extends over 14 amino acids. The chain's CDR3 is CASSETTGNTEAFF. For the CDR3, the DNA is TGCGCCAGCAGCGAAACCACGGGGAACACTGAAGCTTTCTTT.

This sequence joins TRBV6-5 and TRBJ1-5; 8 bases line up with TRBD1. The CDR3 has 13 residues. V lost 5 bases and J lost 6; bases outside the gene matches: 3. Germline CDR1 is MNHEY and CDR2 is SVGAGI. This chain's CDR3 is CASSPGGSQPQHF. Written as DNA, the CDR3 is TGTGCCAGCAGTCCAGGGGGCAGTCAGCCCCAGCATTTT.

This chain joins TRBV6-5 and TRBJ2-4; 8 bases are a match to TRBD2. There are 13 residues in the CDR3. V was clipped by 6 bases and J by 6 bases; unmatched bases: 4. Germline loops: CDR1 MNHEY, CDR2 SVGAGI. CDR3 DNA sequence: TGTGCCAGCAGAGGGACTAGGAGAAACATTCAGTACTTC. Its translation is CASRGTRRNIQYF.

The chain uses TRBV7-3 and TRBJ2-1; D is perhaps TRBD1 (5 bases). The germline V and J ends were trimmed by 4 bases and 3 bases, with 13 bases remaining between them. This CDR3 has 15 residues. Germline CDR1 is SGHTA and CDR2 is FQGTGA. The CDR3 bases are TGTGCCAGCAGCTCGCCGGATAGGGGCTACAATGAGCAGTTCTTC. The encoded protein is CASSSPDRGYNEQFF.

V usage is TRBV27 and J usage is TRBJ1-1; 9 bases fit TRBD1. Germline-derived CDR1 and CDR2 are MNHEY and SMNVEV (reference sequence). The CDR3 has 15 amino acids. The V and J ends lost 3 bases and 7 bases, in that order; junction bases with no gene match: 9. The CDR3: CASSLLGTGKGEAFF. The CDR3 DNA is TGTGCCAGCAGTTTGTTGGGGACAGGGAAGGGTGAAGCTTTCTTT.

The chain combines TRBV6-1 with TRBJ2-7; 11 nucleotides align to TRBD2. CDR1 is MNHNS and CDR2 is SASEGT in the germline V gene. This CDR3 has 15 residues. V shed 5 bases and J 2 bases; nucleotides not matched to a gene: 5. The DNA for the CDR3 is TGTGCCAGCAGTCCCGGGACTAGCGGAACCTACGAGCAGTACTTC. This translates into CASSPGTSGTYEQYF.

The chain links TRBV30 to TRBJ1-1; weak D call: TRBD1 (5 bases). Germline V gene lookup returns CDR1 GTSNPN and CDR2 SVGIG (reference sequence). Trimming stripped 3 bases from V and 2 bases from J, with 16 bases between. The CDR3 has 15 amino acids. The CDR3 here is CAWSLSVGVNTEAFF. The DNA for the CDR3 is TGTGCCTGGAGCCTGTCGGTAGGGGTTAACACTGAAGCTTTCTTT.